The 9 T cell receptor beta chains listed next were all sequenced from one sample in a study of glioma-infiltrating T cells after dendritic cell vaccination. Measured with immunoSEQ multiplex PCR; TCRdb has only the in-frame clones, and not every one. This sample has 85,000 to 110,000 clones, with 75% to 85% found just once. The input for sequencing was blood, taken before dendritic cell vaccination. The receptors derive from a human donor with glioblastoma.

This sequence joins TRBV7-3 and TRBJ2-5; 8 positions agree with TRBD2. CDR1 is SGHTA, CDR2 FQGTGA, per germline. The trim removed 6 bases at V and 4 bases at J, leaving 4 bases unmatched. The CDR3 is 13 residues long. The CDR3 sequence is CASSRLARETQYF. In DNA, the CDR3 is TGTGCCAGCAGTCGACTAGCGAGAGAGACCCAGTACTTC. The full variable domain, in which reference TRBV7-3 and TRBJ2-5 provide the parts outside the CDR3, is GAGVSQTPSNKVTEKGKYVELRCDPISGHTALYWYRQSLGQGPEFLIYFQGTGAADDSGLPNDRFFAVRPEGSVSTLKIQRTERGDSAVYLCASSRLARETQYFGPGTRLLVL.

The chain uses TRBV5-5 and TRBJ1-4; D remains ambiguous. This CDR3 region has 15 residues. V was shortened by 0 bases and J by 7 bases, with 13 bases between the two germline ends. Germline loops: CDR1 SGHKS, CDR2 YYEKEE (reference sequence). The CDR3 reads CASSLVKGRGEKLFF. In nucleotides, the CDR3 is TGTGCCAGCAGCTTGGTCAAGGGTCGGGGTGAAAAACTGTTTTTT.

The chain is built from TRBV4-3 and TRBJ1-1; maybe TRBD1 (6 bases). V was trimmed by 5 bases and J by 0 bases, leaving 13 bases between them. This CDR3 contains 15 residues. The germline V gene encodes CDR1 LGHNA and CDR2 YSLEER. The CDR3 reads CASSTTGQMNTEAFF. For the CDR3, the DNA is TGCGCCAGCAGCACCACAGGGCAAATGAACACTGAAGCTTTCTTT.

V is TRBV28 and J is TRBJ2-3; 9 bases are a match to TRBD1. V lost 11 bases to trimming and J lost 1 base; unmatched junction nucleotides: 4. The CDR3 is made up of 13 amino acids. Germline lookup yields CDR1 MDHEN and CDR2 SYDVKM. CDR3 in DNA: TGTGCCGTCCGGGACAGGGGCACAGATACGCAGTATTTT. Protein product: CAVRDRGTDTQYF.

This chain connects TRBV27 to TRBJ1-2; D possibly corresponds to TRBD1 (6 bases). Germline loops: CDR1 MNHEY, CDR2 SMNVEV (reference sequence). Trimming removed 6 bases at V and 2 bases at J, with 13 bases between. The CDR3 contains 14 residues. As DNA, the CDR3 is TGTGCCAGCAGGAAACAGGGTATGAACTATGGCTACACCTTC. Its translation is CASRKQGMNYGYTF.

This chain uses TRBV7-8 with TRBJ1-2, with a possible D match to TRBD1 (5 bases). The V gene lost 3 bases and the J gene lost 3 bases, with 8 bases spanning the gap. This CDR3 comprises 13 residues. Germline V gene data show CDR1 as SGHVS and CDR2 as FQNEAQ. The CDR3 loop is CASSLDTDYGYTF. The CDR3 nucleotides are TGTGCCAGCAGCTTGGACACCGACTATGGCTACACCTTC.

The CDR3 nucleotides read TGTGCCAGCAGCAATAGGGACAGTCTCTACGAGCAGTACTTC. This gives the protein CASSNRDSLYEQYF. The J gene is TRBJ2-7, the V gene TRBV7-2, with TRBD1 matching 7 bases. V shed 5 bases, J shed 3 bases, and the junction held 7 bases outside the gene matches. The CDR3 extends over 14 amino acids. The V gene's germline CDR1 is SGHTA and CDR2 FQGNSA.

V is TRBV4-3 and J is TRBJ2-3, with 13 positions matching TRBD2. Germline V gives CDR1 LGHNA, CDR2 YSLEER. This CDR3 has 17 amino acids. V lost 3 bases, J lost 3 bases, and 6 bases stayed unmatched. The CDR3 coding sequence is TGCGCCAGCAGCCAGGATTCGACTAGCGGGGGGACAGATACGCAGTATTTT. This translates into CASSQDSTSGGTDTQYF.

This clone has only a few counts. CDR3 protein: CASSRDRTVWGYTF. The CDR3 coding sequence is TGTGCCAGCAGCCGGGACAGGACCGTGTGGGGCTACACCTTC. J is TRBJ1-2 and V is TRBV13; TRBD1 matches at 8 bases. Germline assignment: CDR1 PRHDT and CDR2 FYEKMQ (reference sequence). The V gene end was trimmed by 5 bases and the J gene end by 8 bases; junction bases not matched to a gene: 10. The CDR3 has 14 amino acids.